This T cell receptor beta chain stems from a study of early stage breast cancer tumors. Study in general: Most invasive tumors, about 70% of the 16, were ER+/PR+/HER2-. Samples were sequenced at around 10-fold average coverage.

Assay: immunoSEQ multiplex PCR; the TCRdb copy retains only in-frame clones and omits some. The sample has about 19,000 clones; more than 70% are singletons. This CDR3 region has 17 residues. Germline CDR1 WNHNN, CDR2 SYGVQD (reference sequence). The V and J ends lost 6 bases and 2 bases respectively, with 21 bases between them. The sample taken for sequencing was blood. V and J are TRBV10-1 and TRBJ2-3; D not certain. This receptor was identified in a person aged 65 to 85 with breast cancer. In DNA form, the CDR3 reads TGCGCCAGCAGAAAAATCTTTTCAGACTCATACACAGATACGCAGTATTTT. This sequence encodes CASRKIFSDSYTDTQYF.